This section outlines one TCR beta chain sequence together with its context. This CDR3 spans 15 amino acids. V lost 3 bases and J 8 bases, leaving 19 bases between the germline ends. Per germline, CDR1 LNHDA and CDR2 SQIVND (reference sequence). This sample stems from a study of PD-L1 blockade in urothelial cancer. In the study overall: At 3 weeks (second dose) and 6 weeks after starting treatment, blood was analyzed.

The data were produced by immunoSEQ multiplex PCR, yet TCRdb's version contains in-frame clones alone and is incomplete. In the table there are some 60,000 clones, around 84% of which are singletons. Sequences were derived from PBMCs, sampled around atezolizumab (anti-PD-L1) treatment. This sequence was found in a man in his fifties with urothelial cancer. V gene TRBV19 combines with J gene TRBJ1-1; tentatively, D is TRBD1 (6 bases). The CDR3 spells CASSISPLWTVEAFF. The CDR3, as DNA: TGTGCCAGTAGTATTTCTCCTTTGTGGACAGTAGAAGCTTTCTTT.